A selection of T cell receptor beta chains follows, all from one sample in a study of T-cell reconstitution after alpha-beta-depleted transplantation in children. TCRdb recomputed calls from the PCR reads with MiXCR, one row per CDR3 protein. This repertoire shows hundreds of thousands of distinct CDR3 sequences, around 11% found once; its top ten account for approximately 2.4%. The material was PBMCs from the stem cell graft donor, obtained from the stem cell graft. The source of these receptors is a human donor who donated a stem cell graft to a child with acute lymphoblastic leukemia. CDR3s include the opening cysteine and the closing phenylalanine or tryptophan. The order of the fields is J gene, clone size, V gene, D gene, CDR3 protein, CDR3 DNA. A D gene is named only where the DNA matches it firmly. Some rows mark clone size as missing; the rest say once, few, many or name a class of expanded clone.

TRBJ2-1 NA TRBV28 NA CASSPSDRDNEQFF TGTGCCAGCAGTCCCAGTGACAGAGACAATGAGCAGTTCTTC
TRBJ1-5 many TRBV28 TRBD1 CASSLLGGQGLNQPQHF TGTGCCAGCAGTTTACTGGGGGGACAGGGCCTCAATCAGCCCCAGCATTTT
TRBJ2-2 many TRBV6-1 NA CASSEHGDLGELFF TGTGCCAGCAGTGAACACGGGGATCTAGGGGAGCTGTTTTTT
TRBJ2-7 few TRBV7-9 NA CASSHSDSGDYEQYF TGTGCCAGCAGCCACTCGGACTCCGGTGACTACGAGCAGTACTTC
TRBJ2-5 many TRBV7-2 TRBD1 CASSFRTGEETQYF TGTGCCAGCAGCTTTCGGACAGGCGAAGAGACCCAGTACTTC
TRBJ2-7 NA TRBV20-1 NA CCARVLWSNWTAVPNEQYF TGCTGTGCTAGAGTTTTGTGGAGTAACTGGACGGCGGTACCCAACGAGCAGTACTTC
TRBJ1-4 many TRBV5-1 NA CASSFRGQPGEKLFF TGCGCCAGCAGCTTTCGTGGACAGCCGGGTGAAAAACTGTTTTTT
TRBJ1-3 many TRBV9 NA CASSVEGMISGNTIYF TGTGCCAGCAGCGTCGAGGGCATGATCTCTGGAAACACCATATATTTT
TRBJ2-1 many TRBV5-1 TRBD2 CASSPGLAGVSKDEQFF TGCGCCAGCAGCCCGGGACTAGCGGGAGTTTCTAAGGATGAGCAGTTCTTC
TRBJ2-3 many TRBV12-3/TRBV12-4 NA CASTGAGNTQYF TGTGCCAGCACGGGCGCGGGAAATACGCAGTATTTT
TRBJ2-3 many TRBV29-1 TRBD2 CSVLLVAGGPTGTDTQYF TGCAGCGTTCTCTTGGTGGCGGGAGGGCCGACGGGCACAGATACGCAGTATTTT
TRBJ1-2 many TRBV3-1 NA CASSQGEIMGRSYTF TGTGCCAGCAGCCAAGGCGAGATCATGGGTAGGAGCTACACCTTC
TRBJ1-5 many TRBV20-1 NA CSARASNQPQHF TGCAGTGCCAGAGCTAGCAATCAGCCCCAGCATTTT
TRBJ2-2 NA TRBV18 NA CASSPFRTPTGELFF TGTGCCAGCTCACCATTCAGGACACCCACCGGGGAGCTGTTTTTT
TRBJ2-2 few TRBV7-9 TRBD1 CASSPRTGGRSTGELFF TGTGCCAGCAGCCCTCGGACAGGGGGAAGGAGCACCGGGGAGCTGTTTTTT
TRBJ1-1 many TRBV6-2/TRBV6-3 NA CASSRGYPAFF TGTGCCAGCAGCCGGGGTTATCCAGCTTTCTTT
TRBJ1-2 many TRBV9 NA CASSARGTGGYGYTF TGTGCCAGCAGCGCCCGAGGAACAGGCGGCTACGGCTACACCTTC
TRBJ1-1 many TRBV12-3/TRBV12-4 NA CASSFEGGWTEAFF TGTGCCAGCAGTTTTGAGGGGGGTTGGACTGAAGCTTTCTTT
TRBJ2-1 NA TRBV5-1 NA CASRTDSLLYNEQFF TGCGCCAGCCGGACCGATTCACTCCTCTACAATGAGCAGTTCTTC
TRBJ1-1 many TRBV27 NA CASSLVLSREAFF TGTGCCAGCAGTTTAGTCTTATCCAGGGAAGCTTTCTTT
TRBJ2-2 NA TRBV29-1 NA CSARADTGELFF TGCAGCGCAAGGGCTGACACCGGGGAGCTGTTTTTT
TRBJ1-5 many TRBV6-1 NA CASSPLEGGNQPQHF TGTGCCAGCAGTCCCCTTGAGGGAGGCAATCAGCCCCAGCATTTT
TRBJ2-5 many TRBV5-1 TRBD1 CASSLTGVQETQYF TGCGCCAGCAGCTTGACAGGGGTCCAAGAGACCCAGTACTTC
TRBJ1-6 few TRBV7-9 NA CASSHHRDYSPLHF TGTGCCAGCAGCCATCATCGGGATTATTCACCCCTCCACTTT
TRBJ2-1 many TRBV3-1 NA CASSQLPMSKSSYNEQFF TGTGCCAGCAGCCAACTCCCGATGAGTAAGAGCTCCTACAATGAGCAGTTCTTC
TRBJ1-1 many TRBV9 NA CASSVGTQGFEAFF TGTGCCAGCAGCGTAGGTACCCAGGGATTTGAAGCTTTCTTT
TRBJ2-7 NA TRBV29-1 TRBD1 CSVERGPYEQYF TGCAGCGTTGAGAGGGGGCCCTACGAGCAGTACTTC
TRBJ2-2 many TRBV4-2 NA CASSQTYGNTGELFF TGTGCCAGCAGCCAAACGTACGGGAACACCGGGGAGCTGTTTTTT
TRBJ2-1 NA TRBV4-3 NA CASSQDHVRGRQDSYNEQFF TGCGCCAGCAGCCAAGACCACGTGAGGGGGAGACAGGACTCCTACAATGAGCAGTTCTTC
TRBJ2-1 NA TRBV20-1 NA CSASSSFSGDEQFF TGCAGTGCTAGTAGTTCGTTTAGCGGCGATGAGCAGTTCTTC
TRBJ2-1 few TRBV27 TRBD2 CASSSTSFYNEQFF TGTGCCAGCAGTTCGACTAGCTTCTACAATGAGCAGTTCTTC
TRBJ2-2 NA TRBV5-4 TRBD2 CASSSGRGGAYTGELFF TGTGCCAGCAGCTCGGGACGCGGGGGGGCATATACCGGGGAGCTGTTTTTT
TRBJ2-2 many TRBV6-1 NA CATADAAGTGELFF TGTGCCACCGCAGACGCTGCGGGCACCGGGGAGCTGTTTTTT
TRBJ1-2 many TRBV6-5 NA CASTTRGQGYGYTF TGTGCCAGCACCACCCGGGGGCAGGGCTATGGCTACACCTTC
TRBJ2-7 NA TRBV27 NA CASSGGFPYEQYF TGTGCCAGCAGTGGGGGCTTTCCTTACGAGCAGTACTTC
TRBJ2-7 many TRBV29-1 TRBD1 CSVPDRDHEQYF TGCAGCGTTCCGGACAGGGACCACGAGCAGTACTTC
TRBJ2-1 many TRBV5-1 TRBD1 CASSYLPIGQGEYNEQFF TGCGCCAGCAGCTATCTGCCGATTGGGCAGGGGGAATACAATGAGCAGTTCTTC
TRBJ2-5 many TRBV6-1 NA CASSTFVGYETQYF TGTGCCAGCAGTACCTTTGTGGGGTACGAGACCCAGTACTTC
TRBJ2-1 few TRBV6-2/TRBV6-3 NA CASSYGRVEQFF TGTGCCAGCAGTTACGGTAGGGTCGAGCAGTTCTTC
TRBJ1-3 many TRBV20-1 NA CSAPGGTGNTIYF TGCAGTGCCCCCGGGGGAACTGGAAACACCATATATTTT
TRBJ2-3 many TRBV20-1 TRBD2 CSARLTSGDWADTQYF TGCAGTGCTAGACTCACTAGCGGGGACTGGGCAGATACGCAGTATTTT
TRBJ2-7 few TRBV6-1 NA CASRDPVGTPTPYEQYF TGTGCCAGCAGGGACCCCGTGGGGACCCCTACGCCCTACGAGCAGTACTTC
TRBJ1-5 NA TRBV29-1 NA CSVVTGYSGQPQHF TGCAGCGTAGTAACAGGGTATTCGGGTCAGCCCCAGCATTTT
TRBJ2-2 many TRBV4-3 NA CASSQEVHRGTNTGELFF TGCGCCAGCAGCCAAGAGGTTCACCGGGGGACGAACACCGGGGAGCTGTTTTTT
TRBJ2-2 many TRBV12-3/TRBV12-4 NA CASRKGAGELFF TGTGCCAGCAGAAAGGGGGCCGGGGAGCTGTTTTTT
TRBJ2-3 NA TRBV7-2 NA CASSLGIRDTQYF TGTGCCAGCAGCCTAGGAATACGGGATACGCAGTATTTT
TRBJ1-4 NA TRBV12-3/TRBV12-4 NA CASSWERGKGEKLFF TGTGCCAGCAGTTGGGAGCGGGGTAAAGGAGAAAAACTGTTTTTT
TRBJ2-7 NA TRBV27 TRBD1 CAAGRGHEQYF TGTGCCGCTGGCAGGGGGCACGAGCAGTACTTC
TRBJ2-1 many TRBV20-1 TRBD1 CSARDRGQGSYNEQFF TGCAGTGCTAGAGATAGGGGACAGGGTTCCTACAATGAGCAGTTCTTC
TRBJ2-2 many TRBV14 NA CASSQVDSTGELFF TGTGCCAGCAGCCAAGTCGATAGCACCGGGGAGCTGTTTTTT
TRBJ2-1 many TRBV7-2 TRBD2 CASSQLAGGPDEQFF TGTGCCAGCAGTCAACTAGCGGGGGGGCCGGATGAGCAGTTCTTC
TRBJ2-3 many TRBV3-1 NA CASSQDRAALTDTQYF TGTGCCAGCAGCCAAGATCGAGCGGCGCTCACAGATACGCAGTATTTT
TRBJ2-3 many TRBV25-1 TRBD2 CASSAGGGPTDTQYF TGTGCCAGCAGTGCCGGCGGGGGGCCCACAGATACGCAGTATTTT
TRBJ2-2 NA TRBV11-2 TRBD1 CASSLVGTGVYTAELFF TGTGCCAGCAGCTTAGTTGGGACAGGTGTTTACACCGCGGAGCTGTTTTTT
TRBJ1-1 many TRBV20-1 NA CSARETLVGRGHTEAFF TGCAGTGCTAGAGAGACCCTGGTCGGCAGGGGACACACTGAAGCTTTCTTT
TRBJ1-3 many TRBV12-3/TRBV12-4 NA CASSLIRYRNDENTIYF TGTGCCAGCAGTTTGATCCGGTACCGCAATGATGAAAACACCATATATTTT
TRBJ2-7 many TRBV10-2 NA CASSEGHRRGEQYF TGCGCCAGCAGTGAGGGACACCGCCGGGGAGAGCAGTACTTC
TRBJ2-7 many TRBV11-1 NA CASSFILVDEQYF TGTGCCAGCAGCTTTATACTAGTAGACGAGCAGTACTTC
TRBJ2-1 many TRBV5-1 TRBD1 CASSGTGGKRPYNEQFF TGCGCCAGCAGCGGGACAGGGGGCAAACGACCCTACAATGAGCAGTTCTTC
TRBJ1-1 many TRBV14 NA CASSLLEGGTEAFF TGTGCCAGCAGCCTTCTCGAGGGAGGCACTGAAGCTTTCTTT